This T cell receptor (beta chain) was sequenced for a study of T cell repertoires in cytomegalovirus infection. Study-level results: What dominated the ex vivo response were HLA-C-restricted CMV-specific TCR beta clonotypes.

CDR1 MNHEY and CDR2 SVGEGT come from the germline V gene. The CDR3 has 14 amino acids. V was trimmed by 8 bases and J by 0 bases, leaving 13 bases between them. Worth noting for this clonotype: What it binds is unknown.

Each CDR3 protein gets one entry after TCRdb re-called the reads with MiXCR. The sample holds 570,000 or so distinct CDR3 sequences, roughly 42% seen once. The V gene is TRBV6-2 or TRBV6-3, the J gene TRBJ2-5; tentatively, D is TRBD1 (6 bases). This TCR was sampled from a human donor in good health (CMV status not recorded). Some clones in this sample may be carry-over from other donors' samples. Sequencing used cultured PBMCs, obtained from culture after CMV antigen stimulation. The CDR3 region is CASRRTGNQETQYF. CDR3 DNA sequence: TGTGCCAGCCGGCGTACAGGGAACCAAGAGACCCAGTACTTC.